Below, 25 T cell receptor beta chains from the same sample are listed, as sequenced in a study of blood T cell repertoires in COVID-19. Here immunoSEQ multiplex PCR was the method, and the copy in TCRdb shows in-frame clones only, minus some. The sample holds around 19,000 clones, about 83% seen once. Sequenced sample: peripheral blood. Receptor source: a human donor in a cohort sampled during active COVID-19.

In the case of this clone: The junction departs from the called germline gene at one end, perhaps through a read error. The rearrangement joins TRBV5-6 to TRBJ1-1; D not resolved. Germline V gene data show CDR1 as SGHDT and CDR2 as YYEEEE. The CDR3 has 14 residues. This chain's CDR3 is CASSLGSRRREAFF. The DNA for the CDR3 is TGTGCCAGCAGTTTGGGTTCACGACGGAGGGAAGCTTTCTTT.

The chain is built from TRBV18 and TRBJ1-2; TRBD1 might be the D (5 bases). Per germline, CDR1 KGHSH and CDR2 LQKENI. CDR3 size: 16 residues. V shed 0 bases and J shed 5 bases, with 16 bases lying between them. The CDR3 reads CASSPPGTLGDYGYTF. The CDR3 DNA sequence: TGTGCCAGCTCACCACCGGGGACTTTAGGGGATTATGGCTACACCTTC.

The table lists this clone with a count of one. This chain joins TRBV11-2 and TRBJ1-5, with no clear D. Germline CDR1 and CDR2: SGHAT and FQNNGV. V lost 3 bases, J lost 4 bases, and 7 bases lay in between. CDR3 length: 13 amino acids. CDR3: CASSLSTNQPQHF. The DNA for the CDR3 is TGTGCCAGCAGCTTGAGCACGAATCAGCCCCAGCATTTT.

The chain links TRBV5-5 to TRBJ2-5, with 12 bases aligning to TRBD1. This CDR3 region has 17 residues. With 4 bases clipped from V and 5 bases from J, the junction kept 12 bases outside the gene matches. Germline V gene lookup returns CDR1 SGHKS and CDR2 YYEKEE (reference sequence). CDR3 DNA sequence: TGTGCCAGCAGCCCGGAGGGGACAGGGGGCGGTGTGGAGACCCAGTACTTC. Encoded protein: CASSPEGTGGGVETQYF.

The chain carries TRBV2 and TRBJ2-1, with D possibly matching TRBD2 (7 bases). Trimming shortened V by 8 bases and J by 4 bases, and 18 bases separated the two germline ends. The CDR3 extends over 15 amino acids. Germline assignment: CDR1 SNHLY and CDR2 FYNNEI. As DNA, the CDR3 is TGTGCCAGCCGAAGGGGGGGGCGAGGGTACAATGAGCAGTTCTTC. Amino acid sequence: CASRRGGRGYNEQFF. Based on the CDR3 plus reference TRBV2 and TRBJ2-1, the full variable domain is EPEVTQTPSHQVTQMGQEVILRCVPISNHLYFYWYRQILGQKVEFLVSFYNNEISEKSEIFDDQFSVERPDGSNFTLKIRSTKLEDSAMYFCASRRGGRGYNEQFFGPGTRLTVL.

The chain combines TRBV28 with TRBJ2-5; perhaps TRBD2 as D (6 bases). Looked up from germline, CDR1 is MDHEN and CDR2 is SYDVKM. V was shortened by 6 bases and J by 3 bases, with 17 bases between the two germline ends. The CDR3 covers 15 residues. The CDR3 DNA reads TGTGCCAGCAGCCAAGCGGGCCCCTCGGAAGAGACCCAGTACTTC. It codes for CASSQAGPSEETQYF. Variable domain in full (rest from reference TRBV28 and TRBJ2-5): DVKVTQSSRYLVKRTGEKVFLECVQDMDHENMFWYRQDPGLGLRLIYFSYDVKMKEKGDIPEGYSVSREKKERFSLILESASTNQTSMYLCASSQAGPSEETQYFGPGTRLLVL.

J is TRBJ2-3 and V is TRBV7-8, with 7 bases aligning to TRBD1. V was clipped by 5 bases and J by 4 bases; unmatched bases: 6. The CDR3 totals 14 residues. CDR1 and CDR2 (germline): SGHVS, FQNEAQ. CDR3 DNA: TGTGCCAGCAGCCTTAGACAGGGTCCAGATACGCAGTATTTT. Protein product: CASSLRQGPDTQYF. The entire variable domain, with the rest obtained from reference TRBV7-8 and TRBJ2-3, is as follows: GAGVSQSPRYKVAKRGQDVALRCDPISGHVSLFWYQQALGQGPEFLTYFQNEAQLDKSGLPSDRFFAERPEGSVSTLKIQRTQQEDSAVYLCASSLRQGPDTQYFGPGTRLTVL.

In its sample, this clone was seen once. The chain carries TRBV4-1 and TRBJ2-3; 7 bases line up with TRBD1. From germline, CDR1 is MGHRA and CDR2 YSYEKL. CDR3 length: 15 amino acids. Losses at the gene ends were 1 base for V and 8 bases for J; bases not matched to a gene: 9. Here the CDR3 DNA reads TGCGCCAGCAGCCAAGTACAGGGGCAGTCCGCTACGCAGTATTTT. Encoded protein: CASSQVQGQSATQYF.

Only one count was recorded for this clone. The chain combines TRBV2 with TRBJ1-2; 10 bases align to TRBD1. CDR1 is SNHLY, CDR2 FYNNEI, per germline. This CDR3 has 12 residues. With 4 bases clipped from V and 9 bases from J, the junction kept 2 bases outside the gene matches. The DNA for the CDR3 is TGTGCCAGCAGTGGACAGGGGGCTAGCTACACCTTC. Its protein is CASSGQGASYTF.

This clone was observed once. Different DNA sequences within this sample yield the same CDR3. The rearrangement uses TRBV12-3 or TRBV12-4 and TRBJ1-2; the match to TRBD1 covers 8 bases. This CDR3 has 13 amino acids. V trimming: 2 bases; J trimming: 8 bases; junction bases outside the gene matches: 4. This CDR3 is CASSLQGAPGYTF. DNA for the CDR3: TGTGCCAGCAGTTTACAGGGGGCGCCGGGCTACACCTTC.

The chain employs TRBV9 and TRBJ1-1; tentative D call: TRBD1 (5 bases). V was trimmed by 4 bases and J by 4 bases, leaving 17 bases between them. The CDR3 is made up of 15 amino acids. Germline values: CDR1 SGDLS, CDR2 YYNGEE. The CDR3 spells CASSQGSVQLTEAFF. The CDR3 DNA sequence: TGTGCCAGCAGCCAGGGATCGGTCCAGCTCACTGAAGCTTTCTTT.

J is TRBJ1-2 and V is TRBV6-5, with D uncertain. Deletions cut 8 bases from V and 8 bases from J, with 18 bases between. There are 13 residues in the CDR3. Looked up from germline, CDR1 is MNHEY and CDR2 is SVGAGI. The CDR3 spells CASGEEGVWGYTF. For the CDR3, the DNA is TGTGCCAGCGGGGAGGAGGGAGTTTGGGGCTACACCTTC.

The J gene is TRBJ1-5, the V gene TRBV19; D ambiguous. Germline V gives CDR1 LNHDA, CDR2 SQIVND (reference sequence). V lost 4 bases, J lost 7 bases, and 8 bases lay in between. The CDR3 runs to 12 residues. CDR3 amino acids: CASSSHGQPQHF. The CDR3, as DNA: TGTGCCAGTAGTAGTCACGGGCAGCCCCAGCATTTT.

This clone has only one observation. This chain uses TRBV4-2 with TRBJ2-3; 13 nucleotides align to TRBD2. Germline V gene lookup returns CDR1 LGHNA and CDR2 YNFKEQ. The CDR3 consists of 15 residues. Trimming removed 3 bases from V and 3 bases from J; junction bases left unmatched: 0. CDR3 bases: TGTGCCAGCAGCCAGACTAGCGGGGGGACAGATACGCAGTATTTT. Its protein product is CASSQTSGGTDTQYF.

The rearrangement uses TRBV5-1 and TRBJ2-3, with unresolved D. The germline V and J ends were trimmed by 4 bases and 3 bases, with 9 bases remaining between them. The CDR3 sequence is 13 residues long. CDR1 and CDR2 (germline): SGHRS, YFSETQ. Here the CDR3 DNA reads TGCGCCAGCAGCATACAACGTACAGATACGCAGTATTTT. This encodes CASSIQRTDTQYF.

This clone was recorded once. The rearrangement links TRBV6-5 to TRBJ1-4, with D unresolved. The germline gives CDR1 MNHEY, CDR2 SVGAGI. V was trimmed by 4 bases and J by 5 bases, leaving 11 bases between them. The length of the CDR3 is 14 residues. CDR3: CASSWRRGNEKLFF. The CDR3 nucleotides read TGTGCCAGCAGTTGGCGGCGTGGGAATGAAAAACTGTTTTTT.

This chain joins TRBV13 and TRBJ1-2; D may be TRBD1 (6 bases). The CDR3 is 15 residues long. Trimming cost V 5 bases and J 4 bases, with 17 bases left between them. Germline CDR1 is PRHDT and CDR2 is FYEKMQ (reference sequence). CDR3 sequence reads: CASSQQGKSLYGYTF. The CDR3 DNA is TGTGCCAGCAGCCAACAGGGAAAGTCCCTCTATGGCTACACCTTC.

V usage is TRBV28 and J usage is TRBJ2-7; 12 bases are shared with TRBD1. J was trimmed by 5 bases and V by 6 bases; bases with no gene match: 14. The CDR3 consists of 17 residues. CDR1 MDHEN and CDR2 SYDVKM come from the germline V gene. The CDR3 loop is CASRGWEPGQGAHEQYF. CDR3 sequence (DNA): TGTGCCAGCAGGGGGTGGGAACCGGGACAGGGGGCCCACGAGCAGTACTTC. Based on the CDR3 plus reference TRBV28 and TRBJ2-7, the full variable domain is DVKVTQSSRYLVKRTGEKVFLECVQDMDHENMFWYRQDPGLGLRLIYFSYDVKMKEKGDIPEGYSVSREKKERFSLILESASTNQTSMYLCASRGWEPGQGAHEQYFGPGTRLTVT.

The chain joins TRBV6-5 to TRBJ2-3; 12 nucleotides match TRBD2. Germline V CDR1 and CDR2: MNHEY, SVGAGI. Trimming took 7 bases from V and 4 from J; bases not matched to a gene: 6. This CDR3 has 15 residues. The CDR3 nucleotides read TGTGCCAGCAAACCTACTAGCGGGAGGCCAGATACGCAGTATTTT. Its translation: CASKPTSGRPDTQYF.

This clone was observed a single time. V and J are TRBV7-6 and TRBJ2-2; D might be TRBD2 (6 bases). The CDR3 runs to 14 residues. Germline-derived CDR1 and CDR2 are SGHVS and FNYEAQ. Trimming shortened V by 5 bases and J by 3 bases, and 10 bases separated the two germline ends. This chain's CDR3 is CASSLSGDTGELFF. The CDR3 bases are TGTGCCAGCAGCCTTAGCGGTGACACCGGGGAGCTGTTTTTT.

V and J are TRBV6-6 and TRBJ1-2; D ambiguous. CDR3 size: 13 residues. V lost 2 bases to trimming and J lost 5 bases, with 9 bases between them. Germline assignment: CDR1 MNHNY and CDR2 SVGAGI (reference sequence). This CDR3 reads CASSYGGIYGYTF. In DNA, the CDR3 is TGTGCCAGCAGTTACGGAGGGATTTATGGCTACACCTTC.

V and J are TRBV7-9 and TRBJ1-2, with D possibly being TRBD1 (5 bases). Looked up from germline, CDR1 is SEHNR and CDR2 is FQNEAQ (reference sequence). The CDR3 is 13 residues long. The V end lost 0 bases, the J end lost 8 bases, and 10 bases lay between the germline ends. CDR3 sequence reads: CASSLAAGEGYTF. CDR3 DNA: TGTGCCAGCAGCTTAGCGGCGGGGGAGGGCTACACCTTC.

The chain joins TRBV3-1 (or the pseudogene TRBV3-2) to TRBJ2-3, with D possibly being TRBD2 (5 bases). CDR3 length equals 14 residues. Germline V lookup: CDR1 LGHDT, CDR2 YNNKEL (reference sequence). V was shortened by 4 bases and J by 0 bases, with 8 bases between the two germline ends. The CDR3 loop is CASSLSGSTDTQYF. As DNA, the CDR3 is TGTGCCAGCAGCCTAAGCGGTAGCACAGATACGCAGTATTTT.

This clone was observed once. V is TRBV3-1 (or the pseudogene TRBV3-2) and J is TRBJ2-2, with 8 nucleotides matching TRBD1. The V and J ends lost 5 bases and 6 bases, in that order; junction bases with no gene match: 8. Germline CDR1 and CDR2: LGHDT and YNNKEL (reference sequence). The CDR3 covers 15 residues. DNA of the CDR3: TGTGCCAGCAGCTCTCGGCAGGGGGCAGCCGGGGAGCTGTTTTTT. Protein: CASSSRQGAAGELFF.

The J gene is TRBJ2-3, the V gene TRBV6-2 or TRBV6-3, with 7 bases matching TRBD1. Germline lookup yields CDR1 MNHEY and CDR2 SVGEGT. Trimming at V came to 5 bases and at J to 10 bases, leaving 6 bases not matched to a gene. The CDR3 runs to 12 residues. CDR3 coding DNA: TGTGCCAGCAGTCAAATCACAGGGGCGCAGTATTTT. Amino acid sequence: CASSQITGAQYF.